The 19 T cell receptor beta chains reported below all come from one sample, sequenced in a study of cytomegalovirus exposure and HLA in healthy donors. The PCR made use of 60 Vbeta and 13 Jbeta primers. The data were produced by immunoSEQ multiplex PCR, yet TCRdb's version contains in-frame clones alone and is incomplete. There are fewer than 95,000 clones in the sample; 80% occur only once, and over 2% lies in the top ten. The sequenced sample was PBMCs. These receptor sequences come from a man between 18 and 29 years old in good health and CMV-seronegative.

This chain joins TRBV6-5 and TRBJ1-1; 11 bases agree with TRBD1. The CDR3 spans 15 residues. Germline V gene sequence: CDR1 MNHEY, CDR2 SVGAGI. Germline trimming cut 6 bases from V and 6 bases from J; bases unmatched to any gene: 9. CDR3 loop: CASRSLGQGVAEAFF. The CDR3 nucleotides are TGTGCCAGCAGATCTTTGGGACAGGGGGTAGCTGAAGCTTTCTTT.

The chain is built from TRBV5-4 and TRBJ1-1, with D perhaps matching TRBD1 (6 bases). The length of the CDR3 is 14 residues. V was clipped by 7 bases and J by 4 bases, with 17 bases between them. CDR1 is SGHNT, CDR2 YYREEE, per germline (reference sequence). CDR3 sequence reads: CASGGQSQGTEAFF. The CDR3, as DNA: TGTGCCAGCGGGGGCCAAAGCCAGGGCACTGAAGCTTTCTTT.

This sequence joins TRBV11-2 and TRBJ2-5; a possible D gene is TRBD2 (6 bases). Deletions cut 4 bases from V and 11 bases from J, with 20 bases between. The CDR3 spans 14 residues. Germline lookup yields CDR1 SGHAT and CDR2 FQNNGV. The CDR3 DNA reads as TGTGCCAGCAGCTCCATGTACACTTCTCGGGAGCAGTACTTC. Encoded protein: CASSSMYTSREQYF.

The rearrangement uses TRBV18 and TRBJ2-5; 11 bases align to TRBD2. Looked up from germline, CDR1 is KGHSH and CDR2 is LQKENI. This CDR3 is 16 amino acids long. V lost 2 bases, J lost 2 bases, and 4 bases stayed unmatched. CDR3 protein: CASSPRASGGQETQYF. The CDR3 nucleotides read TGTGCCAGCTCACCAAGGGCTAGCGGGGGGCAAGAGACCCAGTACTTC. Full variable domain (rest looked up from reference TRBV18 and TRBJ2-5): NAGVMQNPRHLVRRRGQEARLRCSPMKGHSHVYWYRQLPEEGLKFMVYLQKENIIDESGMPKERFSAEFPKEGPSILRIQQVVRGDSAAYFCASSPRASGGQETQYFGPGTRLLVL.

This chain connects TRBV6-5 to TRBJ1-3; D unresolved. This CDR3 spans 14 amino acids. V was clipped by 2 bases and J by 2 bases, with 7 bases between them. From germline, CDR1 is MNHEY and CDR2 SVGAGI. CDR3 nucleotides: TGTGCCAGCAGTTACACTCTGACTGGAAACACCATATATTTT. Its protein is CASSYTLTGNTIYF.

The chain joins TRBV4-2 to TRBJ2-1; D remains ambiguous. Germline assignment: CDR1 LGHNA and CDR2 YNFKEQ. V was trimmed by 0 bases and J by 5 bases, leaving 11 bases between them. This CDR3 contains 15 residues. The DNA of the CDR3 is TGTGCCAGCAGCCAAGACCCCCTGGCTGACAATGAGCAGTTCTTC. Residues: CASSQDPLADNEQFF.

To note about this clone: It is unclear where the CDR3 begins or ends on the DNA, so no DNA is shown, and the CDR3 is as TCRdb lists it. The genes are TRBV19 and TRBJ1-3; the D call in the table, TRBD1, was not verified against the DNA. The CDR3 region is 16 residues in length, termini included. Germline V gene sequence: CDR1 LNHDA, CDR2 SQIVND (reference sequence). This CDR3 reads CASSILAVVSGNTIYF.

CDR3 protein: CASSLIIDRFNSPLHF. The CDR3 bases are TGTGCCAGCAGCTTGATCATAGACAGGTTCAATTCACCCCTCCACTTT. V usage is TRBV5-5 and J usage is TRBJ1-6; a possible D gene is TRBD1 (6 bases). Germline CDR1 SGHKS, CDR2 YYEKEE (reference sequence). This CDR3 has 16 amino acids. V gave up 1 base and J gave up 7 bases, with 15 bases separating them.

This chain links TRBV5-1 with TRBJ2-4, with D perhaps TRBD1 or TRBD2 (6 bases each). Germline V CDR1 and CDR2: SGHRS, YFSETQ. The V and J ends lost 4 bases and 6 bases respectively, with 17 bases between them. The CDR3 runs 15 residues. In DNA form, the CDR3 reads TGCGCCAGCAGCCTGGGGGGCAGGCTGGGAAACATTCAGTACTTC. Amino acids: CASSLGGRLGNIQYF.

The chain combines TRBV5-1 with TRBJ2-6; 7 positions match TRBD2. This CDR3 has 15 residues. The V gene end was trimmed by 5 bases and the J gene end by 2 bases; junction bases not matched to a gene: 4. CDR1 is SGHRS and CDR2 is YFSETQ in the germline V gene. In DNA, the CDR3 is TGCGCCAGCAGATGGGAGGGCGCTGGGGCCAACGTCCTGACTTTC. Protein product: CASRWEGAGANVLTF. The complete variable domain, with remaining parts taken from reference TRBV5-1 and TRBJ2-6, reads KAGVTQTPRYLIKTRGQQVTLSCSPISGHRSVSWYQQTPGQGLQFLFEYFSETQRNKGNFPGRFSGRQFSNSRSEMNVSTLELGDSALYLCASRWEGAGANVLTFGAGSRLTVL.

Concerning this clone itself: One end of the junction is discordant with germline, which a read error may explain. The chain joins TRBV7-9 to TRBJ1-1; a weak D match, TRBD1 (5 bases). Germline CDR1 SEHNR, CDR2 FQNEAQ (reference sequence). The CDR3 loop spans 18 amino acids. The CDR3 coding sequence is TGTTCCAGCAGCCATCCCTTCGGAGGGGAGTTACTGAACACTGAAGCTTTCTTT. Protein sequence: CSSSHPFGGELLNTEAFF.

The J gene is TRBJ1-2, the V gene TRBV5-1; D remains ambiguous. V lost 0 bases to trimming and J lost 5 bases, with 11 bases between them. Per the germline V gene, CDR1 is SGHRS and CDR2 is YFSETQ. There are 14 residues in the CDR3. CDR3 in amino acids: CASSLDEPRYGYTF. The CDR3 nucleotides are TGCGCCAGCAGCTTGGATGAGCCCCGGTATGGCTACACCTTC.

The rearrangement joins TRBV7-2 to TRBJ1-1; TRBD1 agrees at 7 bases. The CDR3 consists of 13 residues. CDR1 is SGHTA, CDR2 FQGNSA, per germline. V was pared by 5 bases and J by 3 bases, with 3 bases of the junction left unmatched. CDR3 amino acids: CASSPTGDTEAFF. In nucleotides, the CDR3 is TGTGCCAGCAGCCCAACAGGGGACACTGAAGCTTTCTTT.

V is TRBV30 and J is TRBJ2-5; 7 bases map to TRBD1. CDR1 and CDR2 from the germline V gene are GTSNPN and SVGIG (reference sequence). The trim removed 4 bases at V and 4 bases at J, leaving 3 bases unmatched. This CDR3 region has 12 residues. DNA of the CDR3: TGTGCCTGGACAGGGGGTGGAGAGACCCAGTACTTC. It translates to CAWTGGGETQYF.

The chain links TRBV5-1 to TRBJ2-1; 13 positions match TRBD2. Germline V gene sequence: CDR1 SGHRS, CDR2 YFSETQ. The CDR3 loop spans 16 amino acids. The V segment lost 0 bases and the J segment 4 bases; nucleotides outside the gene matches: 1. CDR3 loop: CASSLGLAGGYNEQFF. The CDR3 DNA reads TGCGCCAGCAGCTTGGGACTAGCGGGGGGATACAATGAGCAGTTCTTC. The variable domain in full, completed from reference TRBV5-1 and TRBJ2-1, reads KAGVTQTPRYLIKTRGQQVTLSCSPISGHRSVSWYQQTPGQGLQFLFEYFSETQRNKGNFPGRFSGRQFSNSRSEMNVSTLELGDSALYLCASSLGLAGGYNEQFFGPGTRLTVL.

This clone turned up a few times. This sequence joins TRBV5-1 and TRBJ1-1, with 8 bases identical to TRBD1. Per the germline V gene, CDR1 is SGHRS and CDR2 is YFSETQ. V dropped 4 bases and J dropped 1; count of bases not matched to a gene: 6. The CDR3 totals 15 residues. CDR3 amino acids: CASSTSGQANTEAFF. Here the CDR3 DNA reads TGCGCCAGCAGCACATCGGGACAGGCGAACACTGAAGCTTTCTTT.

This clone was picked up a small number of times. CDR3 sequence reads: CASSEPVTNQPQHF. The CDR3 coding sequence is TGTGCCAGCAGTGAACCGGTTACCAATCAGCCCCAGCATTTT. This chain joins TRBV2 and TRBJ1-5; D uncertain. The CDR3 totals 14 residues. CDR1 and CDR2 from the germline V gene are SNHLY and FYNNEI. V dropped 2 bases and J dropped 3 bases, with 8 bases sitting between them. The full variable domain, completed using reference TRBV2 and TRBJ1-5, is EPEVTQTPSHQVTQMGQEVILRCVPISNHLYFYWYRQILGQKVEFLVSFYNNEISEKSEIFDDQFSVERPDGSNFTLKIRSTKLEDSAMYFCASSEPVTNQPQHFGDGTRLSIL.

The rearrangement joins TRBV29-1 to TRBJ2-4; 7 positions match TRBD1. This CDR3 comprises 14 residues. V was pared by 5 bases and J by 1 base, with 5 bases of the junction left unmatched. CDR1 and CDR2 (germline): SQVTM, ANQGSEA. This CDR3 reads CSVSDRAAKNIQYF. In DNA form, the CDR3 reads TGCAGCGTTAGTGACAGGGCGGCCAAAAACATTCAGTACTTC.

V gene TRBV11-2 combines with J gene TRBJ2-3; 7 positions match TRBD2. V lost 5 bases to trimming and J lost 2 bases; unmatched junction nucleotides: 10. The CDR3 loop spans 16 amino acids. Germline loops: CDR1 SGHAT, CDR2 FQNNGV. DNA for the CDR3: TGTGCCAGCAGCCCGTTAGGACTAGTAGCCACAGATACGCAGTATTTT. It translates to CASSPLGLVATDTQYF.